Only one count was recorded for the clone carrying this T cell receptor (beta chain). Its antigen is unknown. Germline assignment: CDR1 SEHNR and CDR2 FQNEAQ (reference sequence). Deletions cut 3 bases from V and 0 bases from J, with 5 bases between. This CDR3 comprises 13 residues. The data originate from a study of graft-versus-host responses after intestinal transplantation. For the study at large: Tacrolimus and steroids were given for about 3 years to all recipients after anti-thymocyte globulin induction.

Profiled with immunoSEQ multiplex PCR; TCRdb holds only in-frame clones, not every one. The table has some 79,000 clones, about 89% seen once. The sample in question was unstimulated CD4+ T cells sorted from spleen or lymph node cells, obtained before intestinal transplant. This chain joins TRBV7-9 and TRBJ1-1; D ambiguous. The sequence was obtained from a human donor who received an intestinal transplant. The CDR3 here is CASSFQMNTEAFF. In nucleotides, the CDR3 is TGTGCCAGCAGCTTTCAAATGAACACTGAAGCTTTCTTT.